The 2 T cell receptor beta chains below all came from one sample that was sequenced in a study of T cells in narcolepsy. Clones were read by immunoSEQ multiplex PCR, and TCRdb kept only the in-frame ones, dropping some. The data hold around 30,000 clones, with more than 65% observed a single time. Sequenced: memory (CD45RA-) CD4+ T cells from blood. Receptors originate from a human donor in good health.

This chain uses TRBV5-4 with TRBJ2-1, with D possibly matching TRBD2 (5 bases). V was shortened by 4 bases and J by 0 bases, with 14 bases between the two germline ends. This CDR3 region has 16 residues. Per germline, CDR1 SGHNT and CDR2 YYREEE (reference sequence). The CDR3 region is CASSPSVGSSYNEQFF. The CDR3 DNA follows: TGTGCCAGCAGCCCCTCGGTGGGGAGCTCCTACAATGAGCAGTTCTTC.

The chain carries TRBV5-1 and TRBJ1-1, with D tentatively TRBD1 (5 bases). Germline values: CDR1 SGHRS, CDR2 YFSETQ. The CDR3 loop spans 17 amino acids. V shed 4 bases and J shed 4 bases, with 23 bases lying between them. The CDR3 reads CASSPTSTGPGGTEAFF. The CDR3 nucleotides read TGCGCCAGCAGCCCAACCAGCACGGGACCCGGGGGCACTGAAGCTTTCTTT.